The present T cell receptor beta chain was sequenced within a study of PD-1 blockade in classical Hodgkin lymphoma. TCRdb's copy holds only in-frame clones and misses some; the assay was immunoSEQ multiplex PCR. The sample has about 52,000 clones, about 89% seen once. Sample time point: cycle 4 day 1 (C4D1), after five to seven weeks of nivolumab. Exposure to brentuximab vedotin varied, and each patient had relapsed following autologous stem cell transplantation. CDR1 is SGDLS and CDR2 is YYNGEE in the germline V gene. The CDR3 has 15 amino acids. The V end was cut by 0 bases, the J end by 7 bases, with 16 bases between.

Sample: peripheral blood mononuclear cells (PBMCs), taken before the fourth cycle of nivolumab. This receptor was taken from a human donor with classical Hodgkin lymphoma. The chain uses TRBV9 and TRBJ1-1; tentative D call: TRBD1 (6 bases). CDR3 sequence (DNA): TGTGCCAGCAGCGTAGTGGCACAGGGTAATGGTGAAGCTTTCTTT. Translated, it gives CASSVVAQGNGEAFF.